These T cell receptor beta chains were read from a single sample in a study of blood T cell repertoires in COVID-19. Some clones are missing from TCRdb's copy, which holds only in-frame ones; the method was immunoSEQ multiplex PCR. The table includes 200,000 to 250,000 clones, about 85% detected once. Sequencing used peripheral blood. These receptors all come from a man between 18 and 29 years old with active or convalescent COVID-19. CDR3s include the opening cysteine and the closing phenylalanine or tryptophan. Fields, in order: D gene, V gene, CDR3 length, J gene, clone size, CDR3 protein, CDR3 DNA. A D gene is named only where the DNA matches it firmly. Where a row states a size, it is once, few, many or the class of an expanded clone; other rows omit it.

>.|TRBV19|13|TRBJ2-1|.
CASSSLAYNEQFF
TGTGCCAGTAGTAGTTTAGCGTACAATGAGCAGTTCTTC
>TRBD1|TRBV7-9|14|TRBJ2-7|.
CASSQGQGLGEQYF
TGTGCCAGCAGCCAGGGACAGGGTCTGGGCGAGCAGTACTTC
>.|TRBV6-5|14|TRBJ2-1|.
CASSYGADENEQFF
TGTGCCAGCAGTTATGGGGCAGATGAAAATGAGCAGTTCTTC
>.|TRBV5-5|15|TRBJ1-4|.
CASSLTGGTNEKLFF
TGTGCCAGCAGCTTGACCGGGGGAACTAATGAAAAACTGTTTTTT
>.|TRBV5-1|14|TRBJ1-2|.
CASSPTPDSYGYTF
TGCGCCAGCAGCCCTACTCCTGATAGCTATGGCTACACCTTC
>.|TRBV6-6|14|TRBJ1-5|.
CASSYLGADQPQHF
TGTGCCAGCAGTTACTTGGGGGCGGATCAGCCCCAGCATTTT
>TRBD1|TRBV28|14|TRBJ1-2|.
CASGQGLTDYGYTF
TGTGCCAGCGGACAGGGCCTCACGGACTATGGCTACACCTTC
>.|TRBV19|15|TRBJ2-4|.
CASSIIQGIGNIQYF
TGTGCCAGTAGTATTATACAGGGCATCGGAAACATTCAGTACTTC
>.|TRBV5-1|16|TRBJ2-7|.
CASSDLQGTRGYEQYF
TGCGCCAGCAGCGACCTACAGGGGACTAGAGGCTACGAGCAGTACTTC
>TRBD2|TRBV2|13|TRBJ2-1|.
CASRGLAVNEQFF
TGTGCCAGCAGGGGACTAGCGGTTAATGAGCAGTTCTTC
>TRBD1|TRBV28|14|TRBJ1-4|once
CASGGTGSNEKLFF
TGTGCCAGCGGGGGGACAGGGAGTAATGAAAAACTGTTTTTT
>.|TRBV4-1|16|TRBJ2-5|.
CASSQVVFSGQETQYF
TGCGCCAGCAGCCAAGTGGTATTTAGCGGCCAAGAGACCCAGTACTTC
>TRBD1|TRBV7-3|15|TRBJ1-1|.
CASSLTRTGNTEAFF
TGTGCCAGCAGCTTAACACGGACAGGGAACACTGAAGCTTTCTTT
>.|TRBV5-1|15|TRBJ1-1|.
CASSSQAGVNTEAFF
TGCGCCAGCAGCTCACAAGCAGGGGTGAACACTGAAGCTTTCTTT
>.|TRBV18|14|TRBJ1-5|.
CASSPGQSNQPQHF
TGTGCCAGCTCACCAGGGCAGAGCAATCAGCCCCAGCATTTT
>.|TRBV18|14|TRBJ1-4|.
CASSPGTTNEKLFF
TGTGCCAGCTCACCAGGCACAACTAATGAAAAACTGTTTTTT
>.|TRBV27|15|TRBJ1-5|.
CASSLYGLSNQPQHF
TGTGCCAGCAGTTTATATGGGCTTAGCAATCAGCCCCAGCATTTT
>.|TRBV9|16|TRBJ2-7|.
CASSVGAAGLLEEQYF
TGTGCCAGCAGCGTAGGGGCGGCGGGATTGCTGGAGGAGCAGTACTTC
>.|TRBV19|12|TRBJ1-1|.
CASSIRGTEAFF
TGTGCCAGTAGTATCCGGGGCACTGAAGCTTTCTTT
>TRBD1|TRBV29-1|12|TRBJ1-1|.
CSVDTGGTEAFF
TGCAGCGTTGATACAGGGGGCACTGAAGCTTTCTTT
>.|TRBV6-5|13|TRBJ2-4|.
CASSLGHKNIQYF
TGTGCCAGCAGCTTGGGACATAAAAACATTCAGTACTTC
>TRBD1|TRBV28|16|TRBJ1-1|.
CASSLLDRGAYGEAFF
TGTGCCAGCAGTTTATTAGACAGGGGTGCATACGGTGAAGCTTTCTTT
>.|TRBV6-6|16|TRBJ2-7|.
CASRPSWAGVSYEQYF
TGTGCCAGCAGACCCTCATGGGCAGGGGTATCCTACGAGCAGTACTTC
>.|TRBV6-2/TRBV6-3|12|TRBJ1-2|few
CASSPREDGYTF
TGTGCCAGCAGCCCAAGGGAGGATGGCTACACCTTC
>TRBD1|TRBV13|14|TRBJ2-1|.
CASSSGTGGSEQFF
TGTGCCAGCAGCTCCGGGACAGGGGGAAGTGAGCAGTTCTTC
>TRBD1|TRBV5-4|14|TRBJ1-2|.
CASSVDREGYGYTF
TGTGCCAGCAGCGTGGACAGGGAGGGGTATGGCTACACCTTC
>.|TRBV10-1|13|TRBJ1-2|once
CASSEWRGHGYTF
TGCGCCAGCAGTGAGTGGAGGGGCCATGGCTACACCTTC
>TRBD1|TRBV29-1|15|TRBJ2-5|few
CSATGGTGAGETQYF
TGCAGCGCCACCGGCGGGACAGGGGCTGGAGAGACCCAGTACTTC
>.|TRBV9|13|TRBJ2-1|.
CASSVGTVDEQFF
TGTGCCAGCAGCGTAGGAACGGTTGATGAGCAGTTCTTC
>.|TRBV9|13|TRBJ2-3|once
CASAGYGMDTQYF
TGTGCCTCCGCGGGGTACGGGATGGATACGCAGTATTTT
>TRBD1|TRBV29-1|12|TRBJ2-5|.
CSVSQGAETQYF
TGCAGCGTTTCGCAGGGGGCAGAGACCCAGTACTTC
>TRBD2|TRBV7-2|15|TRBJ2-1|.
CASSVVAGRNNEQFF
TGTGCCAGCAGCGTTGTAGCGGGGCGAAACAATGAGCAGTTCTTC
>TRBD2|TRBV4-1|16|TRBJ2-3|.
CASRSQLAAGADTQYF
TGCGCCAGCAGAAGCCAACTAGCGGCAGGAGCAGATACGCAGTATTTT
>.|TRBV14|13|TRBJ1-5|.
CASSQLPGEPQHF
TGTGCCAGCAGCCAATTGCCCGGGGAGCCCCAGCATTTT
>.|TRBV27|18|TRBJ2-2|.
CASNTGLEPKANTGELFF
TGTGCCAGCAATACGGGACTTGAGCCAAAAGCGAACACCGGGGAGCTGTTTTTT
>.|TRBV27|16|TRBJ1-4|.
CASKTRGADLREKLFF
TGTGCCAGCAAAACTCGGGGGGCGGATTTACGTGAAAAACTGTTTTTT
>.|TRBV19|16|TRBJ1-5|.
CASSIQAKVWNQPQHF
TGTGCCAGTAGTATACAGGCCAAGGTTTGGAATCAGCCCCAGCATTTT
>TRBD2|TRBV5-1|16|TRBJ2-5|.
CASSLGSGRWQETQYF
TGCGCCAGCAGCTTGGGTAGCGGGAGGTGGCAAGAGACCCAGTACTTC
>TRBD2|TRBV19|15|TRBJ2-1|.
CASSRLAGAPNEQFF
TGTGCCAGTAGTAGACTAGCGGGAGCGCCCAATGAGCAGTTCTTC
>.|TRBV19|15|TRBJ2-2|once
CASRWTAPNTGELFF
TGTGCCAGCCGATGGACAGCCCCGAACACCGGGGAGCTGTTTTTT
>TRBD1|TRBV27|15|TRBJ2-2|.
CASSLAGQGTGELFF
TGTGCCAGCAGTTTAGCGGGACAGGGGACCGGGGAGCTGTTTTTT
>.|TRBV9|17|TRBJ2-2|once
CASSVPAETLNTGELFF
TGTGCCAGCAGCGTACCAGCGGAGACCTTGAACACCGGGGAGCTGTTTTTT
>.|TRBV9|14|TRBJ1-3|.
CASSARVAGNTIYF
TGTGCCAGCAGCGCCAGGGTTGCTGGAAACACCATATATTTT
>.|TRBV19|13|TRBJ1-2|once
CASSMGSNYGYTF
TGTGCCAGTAGTATGGGCAGTAACTATGGCTACACCTTC
>TRBD1|TRBV11-2|15|TRBJ1-2|.
CASSIPGQTNYGYTF
TGTGCCAGCAGCATACCGGGACAGACTAACTATGGCTACACCTTC
>TRBD1|TRBV20-1|16|TRBJ1-3|.
CSASRDRGPRGNTIYF
TGCAGTGCTAGTCGGGACAGGGGGCCACGCGGAAACACCATATATTTT
>.|TRBV15|13|TRBJ2-5|.
CATSRQTAETQYF
TGTGCCACCAGCAGGCAGACAGCTGAGACCCAGTACTTC
>.|TRBV10-3|12|TRBJ1-2|.
CAMSAGGYGYTF
TGTGCCATGAGTGCGGGGGGCTATGGCTACACCTTC
>.|TRBV14|15|TRBJ1-2|.
CASSQGLVVRGGYTF
TGTGCCAGCAGCCAAGGACTGGTCGTACGGGGAGGCTACACCTTC
>TRBD2|TRBV28|16|TRBJ2-7|.
CASSWIAGGVSYEQYF
TGTGCCAGCAGTTGGATAGCGGGAGGGGTATCCTACGAGCAGTACTTC
>.|TRBV6-2/TRBV6-3|14|TRBJ1-1|.
CASSPAGFRTEAFF
TGTGCCAGCAGCCCCGCAGGGTTCAGGACTGAAGCTTTCTTT
>.|TRBV6-2/TRBV6-3|15|TRBJ2-7|.
CASSYESGSTYEQYF
TGTGCCAGCAGTTACGAGTCGGGTAGTACCTACGAGCAGTACTTC
>.|TRBV7-9|16|TRBJ2-5|.
CASSLSLGQLKETQYF
TGTGCCAGCAGCTTAAGTCTAGGACAACTAAAAGAGACCCAGTACTTC
>.|TRBV7-9|15|TRBJ2-2|once
CASSLGEPSGGELFF
TGTGCCAGCAGCTTAGGCGAGCCTTCGGGCGGGGAGCTGTTTTTT
>TRBD1|TRBV5-1|15|TRBJ2-3|.
CASSFQGARTDTQYF
TGCGCCAGCAGCTTTCAGGGGGCCCGGACAGATACGCAGTATTTT